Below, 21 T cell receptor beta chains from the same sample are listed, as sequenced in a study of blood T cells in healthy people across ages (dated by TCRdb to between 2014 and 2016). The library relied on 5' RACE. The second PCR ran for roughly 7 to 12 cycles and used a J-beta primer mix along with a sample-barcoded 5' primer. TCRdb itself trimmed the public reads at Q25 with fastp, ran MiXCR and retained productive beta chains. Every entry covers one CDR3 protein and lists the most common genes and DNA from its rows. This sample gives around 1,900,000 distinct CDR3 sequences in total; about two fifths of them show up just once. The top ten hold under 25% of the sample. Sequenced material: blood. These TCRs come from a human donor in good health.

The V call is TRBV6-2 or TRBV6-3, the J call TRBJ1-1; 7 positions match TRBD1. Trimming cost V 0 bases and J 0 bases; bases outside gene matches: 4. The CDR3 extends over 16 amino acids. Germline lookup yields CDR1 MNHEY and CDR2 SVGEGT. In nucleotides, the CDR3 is TGTGCCAGCAGTTACTCAGGGGGCAGGTTGAACACTGAAGCTTTCTTT. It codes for CASSYSGGRLNTEAFF.

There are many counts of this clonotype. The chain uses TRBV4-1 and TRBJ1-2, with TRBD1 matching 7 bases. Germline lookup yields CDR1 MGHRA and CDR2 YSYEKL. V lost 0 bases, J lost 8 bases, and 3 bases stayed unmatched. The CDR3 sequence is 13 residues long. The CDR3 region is CASSQEQGYGYTF. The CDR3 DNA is TGCGCCAGCAGCCAAGAACAGGGGTACGGCTACACCTTC.

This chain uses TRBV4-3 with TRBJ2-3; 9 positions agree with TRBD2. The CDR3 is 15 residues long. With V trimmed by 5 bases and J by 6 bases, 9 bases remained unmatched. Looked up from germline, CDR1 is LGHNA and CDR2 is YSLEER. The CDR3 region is CASSSVAGDADTQYF. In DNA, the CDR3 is TGCGCCAGCAGCTCTGTAGCGGGGGACGCGGATACGCAGTATTTT.

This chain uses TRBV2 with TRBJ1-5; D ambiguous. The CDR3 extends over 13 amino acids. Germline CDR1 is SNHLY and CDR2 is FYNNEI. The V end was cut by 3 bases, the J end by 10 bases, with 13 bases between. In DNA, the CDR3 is TGTGCCAGCAGTGAGGTCCAGTACTTCCCCCAGCATTTT. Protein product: CASSEVQYFPQHF.

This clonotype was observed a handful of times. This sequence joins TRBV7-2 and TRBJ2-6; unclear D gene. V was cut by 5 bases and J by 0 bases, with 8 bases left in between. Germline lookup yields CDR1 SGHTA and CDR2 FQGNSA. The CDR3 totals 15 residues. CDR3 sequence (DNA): TGTGCCAGCAGCCTACTTCACTCTGGGGCCAACGTCCTGACTTTC. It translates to CASSLLHSGANVLTF.

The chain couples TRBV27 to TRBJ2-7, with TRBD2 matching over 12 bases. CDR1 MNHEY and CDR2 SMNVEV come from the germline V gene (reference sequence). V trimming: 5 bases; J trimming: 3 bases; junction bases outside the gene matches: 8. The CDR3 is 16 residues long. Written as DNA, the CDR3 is TGTGCCAGCAGTGCTAGCGGGGGGGCCGTTTACTACGAGCAGTACTTC. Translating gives CASSASGGAVYYEQYF.

The CDR3 reads CASSPRYRYQPQHF. CDR3 in DNA: TGTGCCAGCAGTCCCCGGTACCGGTATCAGCCCCAGCATTTT. The chain recombines TRBV12-3 or TRBV12-4 with TRBJ1-5; D is ambiguous. The CDR3 sequence is 14 residues long. Deletions cut 5 bases from V and 5 bases from J, with 13 bases between.

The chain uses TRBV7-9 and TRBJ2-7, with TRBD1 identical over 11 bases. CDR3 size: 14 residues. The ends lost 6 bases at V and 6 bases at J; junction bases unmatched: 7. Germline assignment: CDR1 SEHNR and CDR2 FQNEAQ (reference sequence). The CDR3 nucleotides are TGTGCCAGCAGTTCTGGGACAGGGGGTGGCGAGCAGTACTTC. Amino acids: CASSSGTGGGEQYF.

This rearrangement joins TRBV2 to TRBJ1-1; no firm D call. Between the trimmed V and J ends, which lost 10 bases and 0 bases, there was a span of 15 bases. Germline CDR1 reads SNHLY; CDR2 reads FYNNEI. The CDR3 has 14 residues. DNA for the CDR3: TGTGCCAACACCCCTAGGGCCCTGAACACTGAAGCTTTCTTT. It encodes CANTPRALNTEAFF.

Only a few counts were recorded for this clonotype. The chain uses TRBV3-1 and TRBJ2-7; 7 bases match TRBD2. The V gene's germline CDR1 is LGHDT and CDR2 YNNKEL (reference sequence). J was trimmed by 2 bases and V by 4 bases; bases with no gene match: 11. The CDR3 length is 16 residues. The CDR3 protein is CASSRGGWGEPYEQYF. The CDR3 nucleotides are TGTGCCAGCAGCCGCGGGGGTTGGGGGGAGCCCTACGAGCAGTACTTC.

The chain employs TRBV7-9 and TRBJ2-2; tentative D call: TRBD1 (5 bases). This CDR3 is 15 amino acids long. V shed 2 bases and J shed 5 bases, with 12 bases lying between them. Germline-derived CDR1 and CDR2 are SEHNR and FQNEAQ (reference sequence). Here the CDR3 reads CASSLSIQGTGELFF. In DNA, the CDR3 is TGTGCCAGCAGCTTAAGCATCCAGGGAACCGGGGAGCTGTTTTTT. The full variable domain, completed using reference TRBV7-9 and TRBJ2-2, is DTGVSQNPRHKITKRGQNVTFRCDPISEHNRLYWYRQTLGQGPEFLTYFQNEAQLEKSRLLSDRFSAERPKGSFSTLEIQRTEQGDSAMYLCASSLSIQGTGELFFGEGSRLTVL.

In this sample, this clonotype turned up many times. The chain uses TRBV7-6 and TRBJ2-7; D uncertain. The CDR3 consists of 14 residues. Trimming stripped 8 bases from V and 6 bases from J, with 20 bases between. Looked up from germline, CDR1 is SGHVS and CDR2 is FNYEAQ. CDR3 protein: CASSQSGPLGEQYF. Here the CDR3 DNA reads TGTGCCAGCTCCCAGTCCGGGCCGCTGGGCGAGCAGTACTTC.

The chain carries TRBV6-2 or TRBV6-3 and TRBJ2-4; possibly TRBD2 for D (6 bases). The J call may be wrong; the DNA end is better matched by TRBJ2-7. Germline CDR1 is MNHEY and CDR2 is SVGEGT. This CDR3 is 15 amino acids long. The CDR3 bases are TGTGCCAGCAGTTACTCGATTCGGGAGACCTACGAGCAGTACTTC. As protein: CASSYSIRETYEQYF.

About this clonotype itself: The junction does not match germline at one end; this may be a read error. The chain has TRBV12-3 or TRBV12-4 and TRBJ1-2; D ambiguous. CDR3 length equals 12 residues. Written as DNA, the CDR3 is TGTGCCAGCGGTTTCAGCCTCTATGGCTACACCTTC. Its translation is CASGFSLYGYTF.

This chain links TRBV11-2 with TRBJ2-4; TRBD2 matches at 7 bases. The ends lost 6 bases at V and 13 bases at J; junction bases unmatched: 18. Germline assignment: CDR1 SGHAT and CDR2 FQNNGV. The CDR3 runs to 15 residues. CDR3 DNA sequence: TGTGCCAGCAGTTCGCACGGCGGGAGCACAGATACGCAGTACTTC. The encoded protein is CASSSHGGSTDTQYF. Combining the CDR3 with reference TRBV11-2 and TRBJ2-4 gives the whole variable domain EAGVAQSPRYKIIEKRQSVAFWCNPISGHATLYWYQQILGQGPKLLIQFQNNGVVDDSQLPKDRFSAERLKGVDSTLKIQPAKLEDSAVYLCASSSHGGSTDTQYFGAGTRLSVL.

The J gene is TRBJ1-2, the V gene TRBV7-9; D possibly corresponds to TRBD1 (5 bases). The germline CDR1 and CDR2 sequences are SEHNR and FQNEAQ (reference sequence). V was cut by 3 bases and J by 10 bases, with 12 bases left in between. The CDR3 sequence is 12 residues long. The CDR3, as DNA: TGTGCCAGCAGCTTCGGGACCGCCTTCTACACCTTC. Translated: CASSFGTAFYTF. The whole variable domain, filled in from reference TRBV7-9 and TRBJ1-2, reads DTGVSQNPRHKITKRGQNVTFRCDPISEHNRLYWYRQTLGQGPEFLTYFQNEAQLEKSRLLSDRFSAERPKGSFSTLEIQRTEQGDSAMYLCASSFGTAFYTFGSGTRLTVV.

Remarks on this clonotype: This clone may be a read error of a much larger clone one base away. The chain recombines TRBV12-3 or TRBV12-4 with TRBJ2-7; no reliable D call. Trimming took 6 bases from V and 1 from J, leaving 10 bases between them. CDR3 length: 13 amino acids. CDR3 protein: CASRLFGSYEQYF. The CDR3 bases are TGTGCCAGCAGGTTATTTGGGTCCTACGAGCAGTACTTC.

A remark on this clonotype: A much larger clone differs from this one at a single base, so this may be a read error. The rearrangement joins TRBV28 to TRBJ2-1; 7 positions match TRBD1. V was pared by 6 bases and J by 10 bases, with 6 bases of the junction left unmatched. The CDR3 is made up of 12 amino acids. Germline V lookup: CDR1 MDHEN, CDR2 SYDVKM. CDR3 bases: TGTGCCAGCAGGACAGGGTCCTACGAGCAGTTCTTC. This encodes CASRTGSYEQFF.

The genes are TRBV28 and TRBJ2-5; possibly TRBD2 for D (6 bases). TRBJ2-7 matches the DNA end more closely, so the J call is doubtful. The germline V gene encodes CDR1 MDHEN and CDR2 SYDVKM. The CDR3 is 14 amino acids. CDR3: CASSLPEGRYEQYF. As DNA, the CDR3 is TGTGCCAGCAGTCTCCCGGAGGGTAGGTACGAGCAGTACTTC.

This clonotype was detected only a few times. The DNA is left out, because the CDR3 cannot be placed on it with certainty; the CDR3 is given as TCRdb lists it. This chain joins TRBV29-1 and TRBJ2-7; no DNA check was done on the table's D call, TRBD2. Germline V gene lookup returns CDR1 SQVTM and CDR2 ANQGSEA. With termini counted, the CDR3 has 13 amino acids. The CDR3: CSVLLRATYEQYF.

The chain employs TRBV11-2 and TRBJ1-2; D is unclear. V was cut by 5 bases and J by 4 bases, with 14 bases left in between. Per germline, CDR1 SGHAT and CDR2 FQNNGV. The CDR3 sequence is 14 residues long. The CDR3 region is CASSPARGSYGYTF. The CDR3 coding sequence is TGTGCCAGCAGCCCAGCTAGAGGCAGCTATGGCTACACCTTC. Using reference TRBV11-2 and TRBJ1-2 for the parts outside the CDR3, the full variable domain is EAGVAQSPRYKIIEKRQSVAFWCNPISGHATLYWYQQILGQGPKLLIQFQNNGVVDDSQLPKDRFSAERLKGVDSTLKIQPAKLEDSAVYLCASSPARGSYGYTFGSGTRLTVV.